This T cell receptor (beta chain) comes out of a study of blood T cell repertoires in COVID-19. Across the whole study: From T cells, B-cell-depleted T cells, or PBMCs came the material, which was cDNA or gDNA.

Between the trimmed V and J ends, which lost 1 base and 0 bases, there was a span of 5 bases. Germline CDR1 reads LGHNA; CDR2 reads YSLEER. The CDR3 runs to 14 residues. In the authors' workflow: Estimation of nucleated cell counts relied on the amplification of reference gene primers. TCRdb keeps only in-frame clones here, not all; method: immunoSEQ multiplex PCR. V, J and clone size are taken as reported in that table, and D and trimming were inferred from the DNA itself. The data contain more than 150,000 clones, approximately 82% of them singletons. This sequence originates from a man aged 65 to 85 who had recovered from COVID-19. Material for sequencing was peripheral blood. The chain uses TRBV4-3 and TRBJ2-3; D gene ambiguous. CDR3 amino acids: CASSQGGSTDTQYF. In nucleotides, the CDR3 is TGCGCCAGCAGCCAAGGCGGCAGCACAGATACGCAGTATTTT.